This T cell receptor (beta chain) was retrieved from a study of cytomegalovirus exposure and HLA in healthy donors. The PCR was carried out with 60 Vbeta primers and 13 Jbeta primers. Produced via immunoSEQ multiplex PCR; TCRdb's table is partial and in-frame only. This repertoire shows more than 85,000 clones, just under 70% found once; its top ten account for about 5.7%. The V segment lost 1 base and the J segment 4 bases; nucleotides outside the gene matches: 6. The CDR3 length is 16 residues. Germline assignment: CDR1 SNHLY and CDR2 FYNNEI. V and J are TRBV2 and TRBJ2-5; 10 bases are a match to TRBD2. Input material: PBMCs. This TCR came from a woman aged 70-85 years in good health and CMV-seropositive. In DNA, the CDR3 is TGTGCCAGCAGTGAAGAAATAGCGGGGGGAGGAGAGACCCAGTACTTC. This gives the protein CASSEEIAGGGETQYF.